The count of the clone carrying this T cell receptor (beta chain) is one. Its target is not known. These data belong to a study of T cell responses to AZD1222 COVID-19 vaccine. Overall study results and limits: Variant regions that are unmutated are reportedly the target of nearly half of spike-specific TCRs. The donor cohort was predominantly white British with a female majority, and clonal diversity may have been underestimated. With dominance at 160-218 and 743-854, vaccine-associated CD4 TCRs spanned spike.

The V end was cut by 2 bases, the J end by 4 bases, with 4 bases between. Germline-derived CDR1 and CDR2 are SGHDT and YYEEEE. This CDR3 spans 11 amino acids. The assay was immunoSEQ multiplex PCR, and TCRdb's table has in-frame clones only and misses some. This sample has more than 100,000 clones, with around nine tenths found just once. Sequenced here: peripheral blood, sampled on day 0 of AZD1222 vaccination. This receptor was identified in an adult in good health. V is TRBV5-6 and J is TRBJ2-7; D gene unclear. CDR3 nucleotide sequence: TGTGCCAGCAGCTTAAGGTACGAGCAGTACTTC. It specifies CASSLRYEQYF.